One T cell receptor beta chain is described in this entry. The source of the sample is a study of cytomegalovirus exposure and HLA in healthy donors. CDR3 length: 16 amino acids. Germline V gives CDR1 GTSNPN, CDR2 SVGIG (reference sequence). Trimming removed 3 bases from V and 5 bases from J, with 17 bases in between. The table came from immunoSEQ multiplex PCR; TCRdb's copy has only in-frame clones and leaves some out. The table has approximately 150,000 clones, roughly 87% seen once. The receptor was isolated from a young man in good health and CMV-seropositive. Sequenced material: PBMCs. J is TRBJ1-6 and V is TRBV30; D is possibly TRBD1 (5 bases). CDR3 sequence: CAWSLGGRGHNSPLHF. CDR3 bases: TGTGCCTGGAGCTTGGGAGGTAGGGGCCATAATTCACCCCTCCACTTT. Looking up the rest from reference TRBV30 and TRBJ1-6 gives the full variable domain: SQTIHQWPATLVQPVGSPLSLECTVEGTSNPNLYWYRQAAGRGLQLLFYSVGIGQISSEVPQNLSASRPQDRQFILSSKKLLLSDSGFYLCAWSLGGRGHNSPLHFGNGTRLTVT.